These 13 T cell receptor beta chains originate from one sample sequenced in a study of human T cells and chemical hapten exposure (dated by TCRdb to about 2021). The library relied on RACE. TCRdb records NextSeq 500 as the sequencer. The public reads were quality trimmed at Q25 with fastp and then assembled into clones with MiXCR by TCRdb, keeping productive beta chains. Rows with a matching CDR3 protein are joined into one entry that keeps the most common DNA and genes. For this sample the table gives about 82,000 distinct CDR3 sequences, of which 10% to 15% were detected only once. Around 5.7% of the sample comes from the top ten. The time point label corresponds to: patch test 3, about 24 weeks after DPC sensitization. The treatment or condition label on this specimen signifies: therapeutic diphenylcyclopropenone sensitization with weekly scalp DPC. Sample: whole blood, taken in connection with sensitization to the hapten diphenylcyclopropenone (DPC). These receptors all stem from a woman aged 45-59 years with alopecia areata. Some clones in this sample may be carry-over from other donors' samples.

The J gene is TRBJ2-7, the V gene TRBV3-1; D call uncertain. Per germline, CDR1 LGHDT and CDR2 YNNKEL (reference sequence). The V end lost 0 bases, the J end lost 1 base, and 1 base lay between the germline ends. This CDR3 is built from 12 residues. The CDR3 DNA reads TGTGCCAGCAGCCAAGATTCCTACGAGCAGTACTTC. Encoded protein: CASSQDSYEQYF.

This clonotype was detected many times. The chain combines TRBV2 with TRBJ2-5; TRBD1 matches at 7 bases. With V trimmed by 5 bases and J by 2 bases, 5 bases remained unmatched. CDR3 length equals 14 residues. Germline-derived CDR1 and CDR2 are SNHLY and FYNNEI. The CDR3 DNA sequence: TGTGCCAGCAGTACCCCGACAGGGCAAGAGACCCAGTACTTC. It specifies CASSTPTGQETQYF.

The chain joins TRBV5-1 to TRBJ2-5; TRBD1 aligns across 9 bases. Germline CDR1 and CDR2: SGHRS and YFSETQ. This CDR3 has 14 residues. The ends lost 2 bases at V and 5 bases at J; junction bases unmatched: 4. CDR3 residues: CASSLQGAEETQYF. CDR3 DNA sequence: TGCGCCAGCAGCTTACAGGGGGCTGAGGAGACCCAGTACTTC.

This clonotype has only a few counts. This chain joins TRBV20-1 and TRBJ1-6, with 7 bases fitting TRBD1. This CDR3 comprises 14 residues. J lost 10 bases, V lost 2 bases, and 8 bases had no gene match. In germline, CDR1 is DFQATT, CDR2 SNEGSKA (reference sequence). The CDR3 protein is CSARTTGSGSPLHF. Written as DNA, the CDR3 is TGCAGTGCTAGAACGACAGGGTCAGGATCACCCCTCCACTTT.

This clonotype was seen repeatedly, ten times or more. This chain connects TRBV20-1 to TRBJ2-3; no firm D call. Trimming removed 3 bases at V and 0 bases at J, with 10 bases between. The CDR3 is made up of 14 amino acids. Per germline, CDR1 DFQATT and CDR2 SNEGSKA (reference sequence). The chain's CDR3 is CSASQASSTDTQYF. CDR3 coding DNA: TGCAGTGCTAGCCAAGCTTCTAGCACAGATACGCAGTATTTT.

This clonotype was seen at least ten times. The CDR3 coding sequence is TGTGCCAGCAGTGAGGTATTTAATTCACCCCTCCACTTT. It is translated as CASSEVFNSPLHF. The chain links TRBV6-1 to TRBJ1-6; D unresolved. Per the germline V gene, CDR1 is MNHNS and CDR2 is SASEGT. This CDR3 comprises 13 residues. The ends were cut back, 3 bases at V and 6 bases at J, with 6 bases in the middle.

This clonotype was detected ten times or more. The CDR3 DNA follows: TGTGCCAGCAGCTTAGTAATATCGGGGTTTCATTCACCCCTCCACTTT. Amino acids: CASSLVISGFHSPLHF. V and J are TRBV11-2 and TRBJ1-6; D gene ambiguous. The germline gives CDR1 SGHAT, CDR2 FQNNGV. The CDR3 contains 16 residues. V dropped 1 base and J dropped 8 bases, with 15 bases sitting between them.

Regarding this clonotype: A much larger clone differs by one base, so this may be a read error. The chain combines TRBV3-1 with TRBJ1-2; perhaps TRBD1 as D (6 bases). Per the germline V gene, CDR1 is LGHDT and CDR2 is YNNKEL (reference sequence). This CDR3 region has 13 residues. The CDR3 sequence: CASSQASQGGYNF. CDR3 in DNA: TGTGCCAGCAGCCAAGCCTCACAGGGAGGCTACAACTTC.

This clonotype was seen repeatedly, ten times or more. The gene calls are TRBV3-1 and TRBJ1-5; D is unclear. CDR3 size: 14 residues. The ends were cut back, 1 base at V and 7 bases at J, with 11 bases in the middle. Germline V gene lookup returns CDR1 LGHDT and CDR2 YNNKEL (reference sequence). The CDR3 DNA follows: TGTGCCAGCAGCCAAGGCGGGAGAGGACAGCCCCAGCATTTT. Translated: CASSQGGRGQPQHF.

In this sample, this clonotype turned up a few times. The chain employs TRBV29-1 and TRBJ2-3, with a tentative D call TRBD1 (5 bases). The CDR3 is 11 amino acids. Between the trimmed V and J ends, which lost 7 bases and 7 bases, there was a span of 12 bases. Germline lookup yields CDR1 SQVTM and CDR2 ANQGSEA. CDR3 sequence: CSATRGNTQYF. DNA of the CDR3: TGCAGCGCCACAAGGGGAAATACGCAGTATTTT.

The chain recombines TRBV20-1 with TRBJ2-7; either TRBD1 or TRBD2 may supply D (5 bases each). Germline CDR1 is DFQATT and CDR2 is SNEGSKA (reference sequence). V dropped 4 bases and J dropped 5 bases, with 12 bases sitting between them. The CDR3 covers 12 residues. CDR3 sequence: CSAIYRDHEQYF. The CDR3 nucleotides are TGCAGTGCTATCTACCGGGACCACGAGCAGTACTTC.

This clonotype appeared a few times. V and J are TRBV20-1 and TRBJ1-4, with 7 bases that match TRBD1. Germline V gene lookup returns CDR1 DFQATT and CDR2 SNEGSKA (reference sequence). V gave up 3 bases and J gave up 6 bases; unmatched junction bases: 10. This CDR3 has 15 amino acids. CDR3 sequence (DNA): TGCAGTGCTAGTGCAACGGGACAGCGTCATGAAAAACTGTTTTTT. This codes for CSASATGQRHEKLFF.

This clonotype has more than one count but fewer than ten. In DNA form, the CDR3 reads TGTGCCAGCAGCTTAGCGGGACTCAGGGCGGATGGCTACACCTTC. Translation gives CASSLAGLRADGYTF. This chain joins TRBV7-9 and TRBJ1-2; maybe TRBD1 (5 bases). V was shortened by 0 bases and J by 6 bases, with 14 bases between the two germline ends. Germline CDR1 and CDR2: SEHNR and FQNEAQ (reference sequence). The CDR3 is made up of 15 amino acids.